The clone carrying this T cell receptor (beta chain) was observed a single time. This sample is drawn from a study of blood T cell repertoires in COVID-19. In the study overall: T cells, B-cell-depleted T cells, or PBMCs supplied cDNA or gDNA.

As processed by the authors: Researchers report that nucleated cell counts were estimated from reference gene primer amplification. Profiled with immunoSEQ multiplex PCR; TCRdb holds only in-frame clones, not every one. The V and J calls and the clone size are those of that table, but D and trimming were determined from the DNA. The profile shows roughly 150,000 clones, 70% to 85% of them singletons. Trimming removed 5 bases at V and 6 bases at J, with 11 bases between. The CDR3 is made up of 12 amino acids. The J gene is TRBJ2-7, the V gene TRBV12-3 or TRBV12-4; D not resolved. The sequenced sample was peripheral blood. The sequence came from a woman in her forties or fifties with acute or convalescent COVID-19. The CDR3 region has the DNA TGTGCCAGCAGTACGGGTGGGTTCGAGCAGTACTTC. Amino acids: CASSTGGFEQYF.